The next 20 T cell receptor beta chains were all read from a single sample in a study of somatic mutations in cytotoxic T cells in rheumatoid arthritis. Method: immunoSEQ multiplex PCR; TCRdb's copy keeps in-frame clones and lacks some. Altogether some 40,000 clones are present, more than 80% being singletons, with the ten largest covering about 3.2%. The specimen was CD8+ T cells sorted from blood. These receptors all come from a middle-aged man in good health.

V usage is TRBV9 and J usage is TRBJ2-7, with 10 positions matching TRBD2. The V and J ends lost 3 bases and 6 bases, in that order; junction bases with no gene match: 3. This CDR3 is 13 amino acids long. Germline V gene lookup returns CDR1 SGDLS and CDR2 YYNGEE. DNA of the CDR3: TGTGCCAGCAGCGGACCTAGCGGGAGCGAGCAGTACTTC. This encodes CASSGPSGSEQYF.

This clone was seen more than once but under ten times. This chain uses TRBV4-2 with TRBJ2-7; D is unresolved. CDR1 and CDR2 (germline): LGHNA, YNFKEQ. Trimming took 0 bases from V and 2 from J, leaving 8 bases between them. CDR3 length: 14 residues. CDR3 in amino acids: CASSQDHNAYEQYF. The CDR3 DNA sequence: TGTGCCAGCAGCCAAGATCACAATGCCTACGAGCAGTACTTC.

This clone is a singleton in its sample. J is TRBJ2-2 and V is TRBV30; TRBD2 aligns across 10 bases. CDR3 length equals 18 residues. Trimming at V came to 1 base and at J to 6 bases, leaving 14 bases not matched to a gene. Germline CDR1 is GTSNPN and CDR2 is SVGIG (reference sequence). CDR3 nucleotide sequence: TGTGCCTGGAGTGGCGAAGGGGCTAGCGGGAGTATTTCCGGGGAGCTGTTTTTT. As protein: CAWSGEGASGSISGELFF.

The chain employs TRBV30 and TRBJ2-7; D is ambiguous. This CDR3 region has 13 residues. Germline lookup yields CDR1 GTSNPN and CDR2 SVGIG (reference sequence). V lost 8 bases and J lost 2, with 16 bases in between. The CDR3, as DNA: TGTGCCGGGCTATGGCCGGAAGCCTACGAGCAGTACTTC. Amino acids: CAGLWPEAYEQYF.

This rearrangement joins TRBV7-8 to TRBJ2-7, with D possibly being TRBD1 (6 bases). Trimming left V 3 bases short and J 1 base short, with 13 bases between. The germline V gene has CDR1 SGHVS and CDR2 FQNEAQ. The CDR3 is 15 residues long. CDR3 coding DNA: TGTGCCAGCAGCTTTCCGCTGACAGGTTCCTACGAGCAGTACTTC. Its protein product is CASSFPLTGSYEQYF.

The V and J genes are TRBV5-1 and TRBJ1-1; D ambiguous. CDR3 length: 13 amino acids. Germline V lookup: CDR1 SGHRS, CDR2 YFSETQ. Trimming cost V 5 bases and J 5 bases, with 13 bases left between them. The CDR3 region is CASSFQGRTEAFF. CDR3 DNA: TGCGCCAGCAGTTTCCAAGGGAGAACTGAAGCTTTCTTT.

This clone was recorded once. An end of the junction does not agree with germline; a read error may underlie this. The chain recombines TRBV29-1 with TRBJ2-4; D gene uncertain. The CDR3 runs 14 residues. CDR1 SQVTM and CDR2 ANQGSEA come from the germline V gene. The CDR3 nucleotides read TGCAACGTTGGAGAGAACCTAGCCAAAAACATTCAGTACTTC. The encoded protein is CNVGENLAKNIQYF.

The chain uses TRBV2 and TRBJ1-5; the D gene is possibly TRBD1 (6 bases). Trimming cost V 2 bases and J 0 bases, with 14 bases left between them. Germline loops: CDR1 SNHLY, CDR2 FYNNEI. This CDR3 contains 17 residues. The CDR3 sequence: CASSESQGTYSNQPQHF. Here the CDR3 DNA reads TGTGCCAGCAGTGAATCCCAGGGGACTTATAGCAATCAGCCCCAGCATTTT.

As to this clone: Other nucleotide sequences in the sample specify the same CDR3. The CDR3 nucleotides read TGTGCCAGCAGTTTGTCAGGGGGCTACGAGCAGTACTTC. This codes for CASSLSGGYEQYF. The chain carries TRBV27 and TRBJ2-7; 7 bases match TRBD1. This CDR3 has 13 amino acids. Germline CDR1 is MNHEY and CDR2 is SMNVEV (reference sequence). V shed 3 bases and J 3 bases; nucleotides not matched to a gene: 2.

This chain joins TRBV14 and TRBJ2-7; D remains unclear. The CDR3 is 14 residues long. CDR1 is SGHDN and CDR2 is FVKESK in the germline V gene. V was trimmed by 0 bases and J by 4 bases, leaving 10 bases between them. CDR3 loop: CASSQDWKPYEQYF. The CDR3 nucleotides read TGTGCCAGCAGCCAAGATTGGAAACCTTACGAGCAGTACTTC. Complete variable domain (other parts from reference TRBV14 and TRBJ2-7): EAGVTQFPSHSVIEKGQTVTLRCDPISGHDNLYWYRRVMGKEIKFLLHFVKESKQDESGMPNNRFLAERTGGTYSTLKVQPAELEDSGVYFCASSQDWKPYEQYFGPGTRLTVT.

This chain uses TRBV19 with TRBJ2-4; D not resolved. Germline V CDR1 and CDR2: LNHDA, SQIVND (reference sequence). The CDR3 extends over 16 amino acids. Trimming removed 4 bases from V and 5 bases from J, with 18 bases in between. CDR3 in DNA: TGTGCCAGTAGTACCCCCTGGACGGCTCCCCAAAACATTCAGTACTTC. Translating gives CASSTPWTAPQNIQYF.

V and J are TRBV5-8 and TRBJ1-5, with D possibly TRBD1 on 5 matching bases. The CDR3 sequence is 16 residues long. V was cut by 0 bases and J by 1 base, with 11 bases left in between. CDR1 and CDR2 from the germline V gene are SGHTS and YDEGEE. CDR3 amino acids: CASSLVFEGSNQPQHF. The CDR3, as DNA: TGTGCCAGCAGCTTGGTGTTTGAGGGGAGCAATCAGCCCCAGCATTTT.

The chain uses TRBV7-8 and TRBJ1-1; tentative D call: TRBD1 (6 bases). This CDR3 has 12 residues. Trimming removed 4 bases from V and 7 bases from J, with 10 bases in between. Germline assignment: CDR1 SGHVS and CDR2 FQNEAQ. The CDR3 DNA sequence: TGTGCCAGCAGCTCCCCAGGGGTTGAAGCTTTCTTT. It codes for CASSSPGVEAFF. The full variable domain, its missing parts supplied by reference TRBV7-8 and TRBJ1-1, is GAGVSQSPRYKVAKRGQDVALRCDPISGHVSLFWYQQALGQGPEFLTYFQNEAQLDKSGLPSDRFFAERPEGSVSTLKIQRTQQEDSAVYLCASSSPGVEAFFGQGTRLTVV.

CDR3: CAWRGLGDEQYF. CDR3 coding DNA: TGTGCCTGGAGGGGGCTGGGTGACGAGCAGTACTTC. The chain couples TRBV30 to TRBJ2-7, with a possible D match to TRBD1 (5 bases). Germline V gene lookup returns CDR1 GTSNPN and CDR2 SVGIG (reference sequence). The CDR3 is made up of 12 amino acids. Trimming shortened V by 3 bases and J by 5 bases, and 11 bases separated the two germline ends.

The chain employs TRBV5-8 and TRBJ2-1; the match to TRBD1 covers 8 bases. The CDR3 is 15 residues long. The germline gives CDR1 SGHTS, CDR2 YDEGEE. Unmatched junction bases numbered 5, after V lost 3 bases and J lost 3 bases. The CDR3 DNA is TGTGCCAGCAGCTCGCGACAGGGGCGCTACAATGAGCAGTTCTTC. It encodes CASSSRQGRYNEQFF. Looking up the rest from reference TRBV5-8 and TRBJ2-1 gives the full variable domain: EAGVTQSPTHLIKTRGQQATLRCSPISGHTSVYWYQQALGLGLQFLLWYDEGEERNRGNFPPRFSGRQFPNYSSELNVNALELEDSALYLCASSSRQGRYNEQFFGPGTRLTVL.

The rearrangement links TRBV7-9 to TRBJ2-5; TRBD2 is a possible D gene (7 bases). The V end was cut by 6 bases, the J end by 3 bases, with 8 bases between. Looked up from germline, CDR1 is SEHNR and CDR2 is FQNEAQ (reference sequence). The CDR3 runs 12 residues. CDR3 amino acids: CASRGGEETQYF. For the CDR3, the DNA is TGTGCCAGCAGAGGGGGGGAAGAGACCCAGTACTTC.

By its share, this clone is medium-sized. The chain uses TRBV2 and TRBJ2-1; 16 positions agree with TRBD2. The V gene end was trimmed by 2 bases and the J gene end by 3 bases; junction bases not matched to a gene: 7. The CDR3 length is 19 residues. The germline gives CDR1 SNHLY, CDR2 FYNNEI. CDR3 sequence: CASSERVGLAGGNYNEQFF. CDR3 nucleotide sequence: TGTGCCAGCAGTGAAAGAGTGGGACTAGCGGGAGGGAACTACAATGAGCAGTTCTTC.

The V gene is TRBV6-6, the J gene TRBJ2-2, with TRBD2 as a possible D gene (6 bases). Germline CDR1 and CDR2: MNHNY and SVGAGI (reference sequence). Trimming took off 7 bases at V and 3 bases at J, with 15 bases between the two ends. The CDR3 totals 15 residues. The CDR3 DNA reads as TGTGCCAGCACCCCCTTTAGCGGCTACACCGGGGAGCTGTTTTTT. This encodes CASTPFSGYTGELFF.

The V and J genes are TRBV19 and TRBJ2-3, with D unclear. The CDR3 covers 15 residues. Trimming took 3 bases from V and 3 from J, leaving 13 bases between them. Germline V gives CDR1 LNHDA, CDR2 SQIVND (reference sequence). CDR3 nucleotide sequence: TGTGCCAGTAGTATGACTCCCCGGCCGACAGATACGCAGTATTTT. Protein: CASSMTPRPTDTQYF.

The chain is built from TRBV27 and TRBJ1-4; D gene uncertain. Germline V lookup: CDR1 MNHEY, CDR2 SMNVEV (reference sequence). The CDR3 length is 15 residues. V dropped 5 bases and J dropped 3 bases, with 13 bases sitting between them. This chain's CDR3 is CASSPTLGANEKLFF. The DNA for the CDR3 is TGTGCCAGCAGTCCGACCCTTGGGGCTAATGAAAAACTGTTTTTT.